This T cell receptor (beta chain) was identified in a study of OX40 agonist ivuxolimab in advanced cancers. Study background: Aged about 23 to 80 with a mean of approximately 60 years, they were more than 80% male.

The V gene lost 0 bases and the J gene lost 9 bases, with 6 bases spanning the gap. The germline V gene encodes CDR1 DFQATT and CDR2 SNEGSKA (reference sequence). This CDR3 is 11 amino acids long. Produced via immunoSEQ multiplex PCR; TCRdb's table is partial and in-frame only. This sample carries roughly 40,000 clones, about 81% of them seen once, and the ten largest clones take approximately 2.4%. Source: CD4+ or CD8+ T cells sorted from blood, taken in a trial of the OX40 agonist ivuxolimab. The V call is TRBV20-1, the J call TRBJ2-1; TRBD2 might be the D (5 bases). This TCR was sampled from an adult with an advanced solid tumor such as melanoma, head and neck, liver or kidney cancer. The CDR3 DNA reads TGCAGTGCTAGAGATCTAGCTGAGCAGTTCTTC. Its translation is CSARDLAEQFF.